These 15 T cell receptor beta chains were all obtained from the same sample, sequenced in a study of CD8 T cells in ankylosing spondylitis. TCRdb redid the calling of the 5' RACE reads with MiXCR, one entry per CDR3 protein. This repertoire shows about 360,000 distinct CDR3 sequences, more than 20% found once; its top ten account for about 12%. The source material was blood, either unsorted or a sorted T cell fraction (not recorded which). Receptor source: a male donor with ankylosing spondylitis or in good health (not recorded which).

Many counts were recorded for this clonotype. This sequence joins TRBV29-1 and TRBJ2-1, with D perhaps assigned TRBD1 or TRBD2 (5 bases each). This CDR3 has 16 amino acids. Germline lookup yields CDR1 SQVTM and CDR2 ANQGSEA. Trimming shortened V by 0 bases and J by 0 bases, and 12 bases separated the two germline ends. The CDR3 reads CSVEDGVRGSYNEQFF. CDR3 bases: TGCAGCGTTGAAGACGGTGTGAGGGGCTCCTACAATGAGCAGTTCTTC.

The rearrangement joins TRBV2 to TRBJ2-5; 12 positions agree with TRBD2. The CDR3 sequence is 16 residues long. Per germline, CDR1 SNHLY and CDR2 FYNNEI. V trimming: 6 bases; J trimming: 0 bases; junction bases outside the gene matches: 5. CDR3 loop: CASSGLAGGYQETQYF. The CDR3 DNA follows: TGTGCCAGCAGCGGCCTAGCGGGAGGGTACCAAGAGACCCAGTACTTC.

This rearrangement joins TRBV4-1 to TRBJ2-5; TRBD2 is a possible D gene (7 bases). The CDR3 consists of 15 residues. V gave up 1 base and J gave up 2 bases, with 11 bases separating them. Germline CDR1 is MGHRA and CDR2 is YSYEKL. CDR3 sequence (DNA): TGCGCCAGCAGCCAAGGCGCGGGGGCTCAAGAGACCCAGTACTTC. Its protein product is CASSQGAGAQETQYF.

The chain links TRBV7-2 to TRBJ2-1; 10 bases are a match to TRBD2. With V trimmed by 5 bases and J by 14 bases, 15 bases remained unmatched. This CDR3 has 15 residues. Germline-derived CDR1 and CDR2 are SGHTA and FQGNSA. The chain's CDR3 is CASSPGLGLAGEEFF. The CDR3 coding sequence is TGTGCCAGCAGCCCGGGACTCGGGCTAGCGGGGGAGGAGTTCTTC.

The chain links TRBV12-3 or TRBV12-4 to TRBJ2-5; the match to TRBD1 covers 9 bases. Losses at the gene ends were 6 bases for V and 13 bases for J; bases not matched to a gene: 6. The CDR3 sequence is 11 residues long. CDR3 loop: CASSRGQGRYF. DNA for the CDR3: TGTGCCAGCAGCCGGGGACAGGGCAGGTACTTC.

The table lists this clonotype with a few counts. The J gene is TRBJ2-3, the V gene TRBV7-9; D possibly corresponds to TRBD1 (6 bases). Trimming took 4 bases from V and 2 from J, leaving 13 bases between them. Per germline, CDR1 SEHNR and CDR2 FQNEAQ (reference sequence). CDR3 size: 15 residues. CDR3: CASSWVQGDTDTQYF. The CDR3 region has the DNA TGTGCCAGCAGCTGGGTACAGGGTGACACAGATACGCAGTATTTT.

This clonotype was detected only a few times. J is TRBJ1-2 and V is TRBV5-1, with 9 bases lining up with TRBD1. This CDR3 contains 15 residues. V shed 4 bases and J 4 bases; nucleotides not matched to a gene: 8. Germline CDR1 is SGHRS and CDR2 is YFSETQ. CDR3 DNA: TGCGCCAGCAGCGACCCCGGGACAGGGACCTATGGCTACACCTTC. Translated: CASSDPGTGTYGYTF.

This chain links TRBV29-1 with TRBJ2-3; TRBD2 aligns across 9 bases. Germline values: CDR1 SQVTM, CDR2 ANQGSEA. This CDR3 comprises 16 residues. V lost 7 bases and J lost 4; bases outside the gene matches: 15. CDR3 amino acids: CSGDVHSRGGPDTQYF. The CDR3 DNA is TGCAGCGGTGACGTCCACTCGCGGGGGGGCCCAGATACGCAGTATTTT.

The J gene is TRBJ2-1, the V gene TRBV4-2; tentative D call: TRBD2 (6 bases). Trimming cost V 2 bases and J 8 bases, with 16 bases left between them. The CDR3 runs to 15 residues. Per germline, CDR1 LGHNA and CDR2 YNFKEQ. The CDR3 sequence is CASSQYLGEAYEQFF. CDR3 in DNA: TGTGCCAGCAGCCAATATTTGGGGGAGGCGTATGAGCAGTTCTTC.

This sequence joins TRBV29-1 and TRBJ2-1, with 14 bases that match TRBD2. Germline CDR1 is SQVTM and CDR2 is ANQGSEA. The V gene end was trimmed by 5 bases and the J gene end by 0 bases; junction bases not matched to a gene: 9. The CDR3 has 18 amino acids. The CDR3 coding sequence is TGCAGCGTTATAGGTCGGACTAGCGGGGGGAGCTCCTACAATGAGCAGTTCTTC. Amino acid sequence: CSVIGRTSGGSSYNEQFF.

This clonotype was observed a handful of times. A read error may be the cause here, since a much bigger clone is one base away. The genes are TRBV11-2 and TRBJ2-7; D uncertain. The V and J ends lost 8 bases and 2 bases respectively, with 10 bases between them. This CDR3 comprises 12 residues. Germline V gene lookup returns CDR1 SGHAT and CDR2 FQNNGV. The DNA for the CDR3 is TGTGCCAGCGGTTTGGGTACCTACGAGCAGTACTTC. It encodes CASGLGTYEQYF.

The chain carries TRBV25-1 and TRBJ2-7, with a tentative D call TRBD1 (5 bases). CDR1 is MGHDK, CDR2 SYGVNS, per germline. The V end lost 1 base, the J end lost 4 bases, and 11 bases lay between the germline ends. This CDR3 has 14 amino acids. CDR3 in amino acids: CASSELGQLYEQYF. As DNA, the CDR3 is TGTGCCAGCAGTGAATTGGGGCAGCTTTACGAGCAGTACTTC.

This clonotype was counted between two and nine times. The chain carries TRBV25-1 and TRBJ2-5; TRBD1 agrees at 10 bases. The germline V gene encodes CDR1 MGHDK and CDR2 SYGVNS. V trimming: 3 bases; J trimming: 1 base; junction bases outside the gene matches: 11. The length of the CDR3 is 18 residues. CDR3 sequence: CASSDKSPGTGVQETQYF. As DNA, the CDR3 is TGTGCCAGCAGTGACAAATCCCCCGGGACAGGGGTCCAAGAGACCCAGTACTTC. Together with reference TRBV25-1 and TRBJ2-5, the CDR3 gives the full variable domain: EADIYQTPRYLVIGTGKKITLECSQTMGHDKMYWYQQDPGMELHLIHYSYGVNSTEKGDLSSESTVSRIRTEHFPLTLESARPSHTSQYLCASSDKSPGTGVQETQYFGPGTRLLVL.

The rearrangement joins TRBV13 to TRBJ2-7; TRBD1 might be the D (5 bases). V lost 2 bases and J lost 2, with 13 bases in between. CDR1 and CDR2 from the germline V gene are PRHDT and FYEKMQ (reference sequence). The CDR3 loop spans 15 amino acids. This CDR3 is CASSLQQAGTYEQYF. Written as DNA, the CDR3 is TGTGCCAGCAGCTTACAACAGGCAGGTACCTACGAGCAGTACTTC.

At least ten counts were recorded for this clonotype. The chain carries TRBV20-1 and TRBJ2-7; a weak D match, TRBD2 (5 bases). The CDR3 is made up of 13 amino acids. Trimming took 3 bases from V and 0 from J, leaving 9 bases between them. Germline-derived CDR1 and CDR2 are DFQATT and SNEGSKA (reference sequence). CDR3 amino acids: CSAREAGSYEQYF. DNA of the CDR3: TGCAGTGCTAGGGAGGCAGGCTCCTACGAGCAGTACTTC.